A single sample is the source of the 24 T cell receptor beta chains below, sequenced in a study of PD-1 blockade in classical Hodgkin lymphoma. Here immunoSEQ multiplex PCR was the method, and the copy in TCRdb shows in-frame clones only, minus some. The table includes about 17,000 clones, over 70% detected once. The time point denotes: cycle 4 day 1 (C4D1), after less than 7 weeks of nivolumab. After autologous stem cell transplantation all patients relapsed, and prior brentuximab vedotin exposure differed between cohorts. Researchers used magnetic negative selection to pull out pure CD4+ T cells from thawed PBMCs. The specimen comprised CD4+ T cells from blood, sampled before the fourth cycle of nivolumab. Receptor source: a human donor with classical Hodgkin lymphoma.

The rearrangement joins TRBV29-1 to TRBJ2-7; D uncertain. CDR1 and CDR2 (germline): SQVTM, ANQGSEA. CDR3 size: 13 residues. The ends were cut back, 4 bases at V and 6 bases at J, with 16 bases in the middle. The CDR3 DNA is TGCAGCGTTGGGGAACTTGGTGGGTTCGAGCAGTACTTC. Its translation is CSVGELGGFEQYF.

V gene TRBV11-1 combines with J gene TRBJ2-1; 7 bases agree with TRBD1. J gave up 0 bases and V 5 bases, and 1 base lay outside the gene matches. In germline, CDR1 is SGHAT, CDR2 FQDESV (reference sequence). The CDR3 sequence is 14 residues long. The CDR3 is CASSGQDSYNEQFF. CDR3 coding DNA: TGTGCCAGCAGCGGACAGGACTCCTACAATGAGCAGTTCTTC.

The chain combines TRBV5-1 with TRBJ1-2; no clear D gene. CDR3 length: 15 residues. CDR1 is SGHRS, CDR2 YFSETQ, per germline. V lost 0 bases, J lost 6 bases, and 15 bases lay in between. The CDR3 spells CASSLAPTTLDGYTF. The CDR3 DNA follows: TGCGCCAGCAGCTTGGCCCCGACAACCCTCGATGGCTACACCTTC.

This clone has a single count. The chain has TRBV2 and TRBJ2-1, with TRBD2 identical over 14 bases. CDR1 is SNHLY and CDR2 is FYNNEI in the germline V gene. The CDR3 extends over 16 amino acids. V shed 4 bases and J 8 bases; nucleotides not matched to a gene: 7. Here the CDR3 reads CASSVVGLAGADEQFF. Written as DNA, the CDR3 is TGTGCCAGCAGTGTGGTGGGACTAGCGGGAGCAGATGAGCAGTTCTTC.

Of note for this clone: An end of the junction does not agree with germline; a read error may underlie this. The CDR3 DNA is TGTGCTAGTGGTTCACCCGCCACTAGCGGGAACCAAGGGACCCAGTACTTC. It translates to CASGSPATSGNQGTQYF. The rearrangement joins TRBV12-5 to TRBJ2-5, with 10 bases fitting TRBD2. Per the germline V gene, CDR1 is LGHNT and CDR2 is FRNRAP. There are 17 residues in the CDR3.

This clone came up once. The chain is built from TRBV10-3 and TRBJ2-2; TRBD2 matches at 12 bases. This CDR3 has 18 residues. The germline V gene has CDR1 ENHRY and CDR2 SYGVKD. J lost 4 bases, V lost 11 bases, and 17 bases had no gene match. The CDR3, as DNA: TGTGCCCTCGGGACTAGCGGGTCCCCTGGGTCGGGCACCGGGGAGCTGTTTTTT. Its protein is CALGTSGSPGSGTGELFF.

This chain links TRBV5-5 with TRBJ2-7; D gene unclear. The CDR3 has 12 amino acids. V lost 5 bases to trimming and J lost 0 bases, with 6 bases between them. Per germline, CDR1 SGHKS and CDR2 YYEKEE (reference sequence). CDR3 bases: TGTGCCAGCAGTTCAAACTCCTACGAGCAGTACTTC. Protein: CASSSNSYEQYF.

V gene TRBV21-1 combines with J gene TRBJ2-4. TRBV21-1 is a listed pseudogene. This CDR3 region has 16 residues. The CDR3 nucleotides read TGTGCCAGCAGCAAAGGAGCCAGGAGTGGCAAAAACATTCAGTACTTC. Translating gives CASSKGARSGKNIQYF.

The chain has TRBV10-2 and TRBJ2-7; 10 bases map to TRBD1. V lost 6 bases to trimming and J lost 4 bases; unmatched junction nucleotides: 6. CDR3 length: 14 amino acids. CDR1 and CDR2 from the germline V gene are WSHSY and SAAADI. CDR3 sequence (DNA): TGCGCCAGCAGAGCCGGGACAGGGGCATACGAGCAGTACTTC. It is translated as CASRAGTGAYEQYF.

J is TRBJ2-6 and V is TRBV5-4, with TRBD1 matching 7 bases. Germline V gives CDR1 SGHNT, CDR2 YYREEE (reference sequence). Germline trimming cut 4 bases from V and 1 base from J; bases unmatched to any gene: 2. This CDR3 has 15 residues. CDR3 residues: CASSAQGSGANVLTF. CDR3 nucleotide sequence: TGTGCCAGCAGCGCACAGGGGTCTGGGGCCAACGTCCTGACTTTC.

This clone occurred once. The V and J genes are TRBV25-1 and TRBJ2-3; 10 nucleotides agree with TRBD2. CDR1 is MGHDK, CDR2 SYGVNS, per germline. This CDR3 spans 13 amino acids. V lost 6 bases to trimming and J lost 6 bases; unmatched junction nucleotides: 3. CDR3 nucleotides: TGTGCCAGCAGAGCGGGAGGGTATGATACGCAGTATTTT. Protein product: CASRAGGYDTQYF.

Only a few counts were recorded for this clone. V usage is TRBV1 and J usage is TRBJ1-5; the table names TRBD1, a call not compared with the DNA. TRBV1 is flagged as a pseudogene. The CDR3 spans 15 residues. This chain's CDR3 is CTSSQDQGLAQPQHF. The CDR3 nucleotides read TGCACCAGCAGCCAAGATCAGGGGCTCGCTCAGCCCCAGCATTTT.

This chain's CDR3 is CASSHPGGRNTEAFF. In DNA, the CDR3 is TGTGCCAGCAGCCATCCCGGCGGGAGGAACACTGAAGCTTTCTTT. The J gene is TRBJ1-1, the V gene TRBV7-9; D unclear. Germline V gives CDR1 SEHNR, CDR2 FQNEAQ (reference sequence). This CDR3 is 15 amino acids long. The V end lost 5 bases, the J end lost 1 base, and 14 bases lay between the germline ends.

This chain joins TRBV6-1 and TRBJ1-2, with 7 positions matching TRBD1. This CDR3 is 14 amino acids long. V gave up 6 bases and J gave up 0 bases; unmatched junction bases: 4. Looked up from germline, CDR1 is MNHNS and CDR2 is SASEGT. The CDR3 nucleotides are TGTGCCAGCAGCCCGGGACAGCCTAACTATGGCTACACCTTC. Protein product: CASSPGQPNYGYTF.

The V and J genes are TRBV13 and TRBJ2-3; TRBD2 agrees at 10 bases. From germline, CDR1 is PRHDT and CDR2 FYEKMQ (reference sequence). This CDR3 contains 16 residues. J was trimmed by 2 bases and V by 4 bases; bases with no gene match: 6. The CDR3 region is CASSSGLADYTDTQYF. The CDR3 DNA reads TGTGCCAGCAGCTCAGGACTAGCGGACTACACAGATACGCAGTATTTT.

The DNA for the CDR3 is TGTGCCAGCAGCCTCGGACTGGGAGGAGACAATGAGCAGTTCTTC. This encodes CASSLGLGGDNEQFF. The rearrangement uses TRBV7-9 and TRBJ2-1, with D perhaps matching TRBD2 (6 bases). With 5 bases removed from V and 5 bases from J, the gap between germline ends came to 16 bases. The CDR3 is 15 amino acids. Germline V gene lookup returns CDR1 SEHNR and CDR2 FQNEAQ (reference sequence).

The rearrangement uses TRBV18 and TRBJ1-2; no clear D gene. Germline V gene lookup returns CDR1 KGHSH and CDR2 LQKENI. The CDR3 length is 15 residues. V lost 0 bases to trimming and J lost 3 bases, with 11 bases between them. CDR3 in DNA: TGTGCCAGCTCACCACCGTTGGGGTGGGACTATGGCTACACCTTC. This gives the protein CASSPPLGWDYGYTF. Full variable domain (outside the CDR3, taken from reference TRBV18 and TRBJ1-2): NAGVMQNPRHLVRRRGQEARLRCSPMKGHSHVYWYRQLPEEGLKFMVYLQKENIIDESGMPKERFSAEFPKEGPSILRIQQVVRGDSAAYFCASSPPLGWDYGYTFGSGTRLTVV.

The sample holds one count of this clone. V and J are TRBV28 and TRBJ2-7, with D perhaps TRBD2 (6 bases). The CDR3 spans 17 residues. Germline-derived CDR1 and CDR2 are MDHEN and SYDVKM. V lost 2 bases and J lost 0, with 17 bases in between. The CDR3 protein is CASSLDEFRESSYEQYF. The CDR3 bases are TGTGCCAGCAGTTTAGATGAGTTTCGGGAGAGCTCCTACGAGCAGTACTTC.

The DNA for the CDR3 is TGTGCCAGCAGCCAAGAGCAGTTGAGTACGCAGTATTTT. It translates to CASSQEQLSTQYF. The V and J genes are TRBV14 and TRBJ2-3, with unresolved D. The CDR3 covers 13 residues. Germline CDR1 reads SGHDN; CDR2 reads FVKESK. The ends were cut back, 0 bases at V and 8 bases at J, with 9 bases in the middle.

This rearrangement joins TRBV10-2 to TRBJ2-1, with D tentatively TRBD2 (6 bases). Per germline, CDR1 WSHSY and CDR2 SAAADI. V was cut by 4 bases and J by 1 base, with 11 bases left in between. CDR3 length: 15 residues. CDR3 protein: CASSGGTPSYNEQFF. The CDR3 bases are TGCGCCAGCAGTGGAGGGACTCCATCCTACAATGAGCAGTTCTTC.

The chain combines TRBV9 with TRBJ2-5; TRBD2 matches 7 bases. The CDR3 runs to 15 residues. V trimming: 0 bases; J trimming: 7 bases; junction bases outside the gene matches: 9. Germline CDR1 SGDLS, CDR2 YYNGEE. CDR3 bases: TGTGCCAGCAGCGTAGCTAGCGGCGGAGGAGGGACCCAGTACTTC. Its protein is CASSVASGGGGTQYF. Full variable domain (remainder filled in from reference TRBV9 and TRBJ2-5): DSGVTQTPKHLITATGQRVTLRCSPRSGDLSVYWYQQSLDQGLQFLIQYYNGEERAKGNILERFSAQQFPDLHSELNLSSLELGDSALYFCASSVASGGGGTQYFGPGTRLLVL.

In DNA form, the CDR3 reads TGTGCCAGCAGTTATAGGACAGGGGGCACTGAAGCTTTCTTT. The encoded protein is CASSYRTGGTEAFF. V gene TRBV6-5 combines with J gene TRBJ1-1; 10 positions agree with TRBD1. V gave up 3 bases and J gave up 4 bases; unmatched junction bases: 2. The CDR3 covers 14 residues. Germline loops: CDR1 MNHEY, CDR2 SVGAGI.

The chain combines TRBV15 with TRBJ2-1; possibly TRBD2 for D (6 bases). V was cut by 1 base and J by 6 bases, with 22 bases left in between. This CDR3 has 18 amino acids. The germline gives CDR1 LNHNV, CDR2 YYDKDF (reference sequence). CDR3 in amino acids: CATSRGGSGGVLFNEQFF. DNA for the CDR3: TGTGCCACCAGCAGAGGTGGGAGCGGAGGGGTCCTATTCAATGAGCAGTTCTTC.

This rearrangement joins TRBV5-4 to TRBJ1-4; 7 nucleotides agree with TRBD1. The CDR3 covers 16 residues. Germline V lookup: CDR1 SGHNT, CDR2 YYREEE (reference sequence). V gave up 2 bases and J gave up 1 base; unmatched junction bases: 5. CDR3 sequence reads: CASSFRQGGTNEKLFF. In DNA form, the CDR3 reads TGTGCCAGCAGCTTCCGACAGGGCGGAACTAATGAAAAACTGTTTTTT.